The 22 T cell receptor beta chains listed next were all sequenced from one sample in a study of T cell responses to AZD1222 COVID-19 vaccine. The protocol was immunoSEQ multiplex PCR, while the TCRdb copy is restricted to in-frame clones and leaves out a portion. The table has 100,000 to 150,000 clones, 85% to 90% seen once. This sample comprised peripheral blood, obtained 28 days after the second AZD1222 dose. Receptors were obtained from an adult who received the AZD1222 COVID-19 vaccine.

The genes are TRBV6-2 or TRBV6-3 and TRBJ2-1, with 10 positions matching TRBD2. Germline values: CDR1 MNHEY, CDR2 SVGEGT. Unmatched junction bases numbered 9, after V lost 5 bases and J lost 5 bases. The CDR3 runs 16 residues. CDR3 residues: CASSQLSGGANNEQFF. CDR3 DNA sequence: TGTGCCAGCAGTCAACTGAGCGGGGGGGCCAACAATGAGCAGTTCTTC.

The chain uses TRBV9 and TRBJ1-4, with a weak D call TRBD1 (5 bases). The V gene's germline CDR1 is SGDLS and CDR2 YYNGEE. This CDR3 is 15 amino acids long. V lost 4 bases and J lost 8, with 18 bases in between. CDR3 protein: CASSTTGVIGEKLFF. In DNA, the CDR3 is TGTGCCAGCAGCACTACAGGCGTCATCGGGGAAAAACTGTTTTTT.

The chain combines TRBV6-6 with TRBJ2-5; a possible D gene is TRBD1 (6 bases). Trimming cost V 2 bases and J 5 bases, with 12 bases left between them. The CDR3 covers 14 residues. Germline V CDR1 and CDR2: MNHNY, SVGAGI (reference sequence). CDR3 loop: CASSYRRGKETQYF. In DNA form, the CDR3 reads TGTGCCAGCAGTTACCGCAGGGGAAAGGAGACCCAGTACTTC.

J is TRBJ2-1 and V is TRBV19; tentatively, D is TRBD2 (5 bases). The V and J ends lost 6 bases and 2 bases respectively, with 14 bases between them. The germline CDR1 and CDR2 sequences are LNHDA and SQIVND (reference sequence). The CDR3 spans 15 residues. CDR3 nucleotides: TGTGCCAGTAGCATCCGGGAAGCGGCCTACAATGAGCAGTTCTTC. It encodes CASSIREAAYNEQFF.

V is TRBV27 and J is TRBJ1-2; TRBD1 matches at 7 bases. CDR1 and CDR2 from the germline V gene are MNHEY and SMNVEV (reference sequence). After removal of 1 base from V and 6 bases from J, the junction contained 5 bases not matched to a gene. This CDR3 has 14 amino acids. The CDR3 coding sequence is TGTGCCAGCAGTTTATTGGGAGGGGGCCATGGCTACACCTTC. This gives the protein CASSLLGGGHGYTF.

The V call is TRBV4-3, the J call TRBJ1-2; weak D call: TRBD1 (5 bases). The V end lost 2 bases, the J end lost 5 bases, and 18 bases lay between the germline ends. This CDR3 spans 16 amino acids. The germline V gene encodes CDR1 LGHNA and CDR2 YSLEER. CDR3 nucleotides: TGCGCCAGCAGCCAATTTGGCAGGGACGGGGGATATGGCTACACCTTC. It encodes CASSQFGRDGGYGYTF.

This clone came up a few times. CDR3 region: CASSSDNRRNSPLHF. The CDR3 DNA follows: TGTGCCAGCAGCTCTGACAATCGACGTAATTCACCCCTCCACTTT. The gene calls are TRBV7-9 and TRBJ1-6; D is uncertain. The CDR3 contains 15 residues. CDR1 is SEHNR, CDR2 FQNEAQ, per germline (reference sequence). The germline V and J ends were trimmed by 4 bases and 6 bases, with 13 bases remaining between them.

The V gene is TRBV6-1, the J gene TRBJ2-7; TRBD2 aligns across 10 bases. V dropped 3 bases and J dropped 3; count of bases not matched to a gene: 8. Germline loops: CDR1 MNHNS, CDR2 SASEGT. This CDR3 contains 16 residues. The CDR3 here is CASSDLGLAAYYEQYF. Here the CDR3 DNA reads TGTGCCAGCAGTGACCTTGGACTAGCGGCGTACTACGAGCAGTACTTC.

V and J are TRBV7-9 and TRBJ1-2; D not resolved. Germline loops: CDR1 SEHNR, CDR2 FQNEAQ (reference sequence). With 5 bases removed from V and 6 bases from J, the gap between germline ends came to 13 bases. This CDR3 has 13 amino acids. The CDR3 DNA follows: TGTGCCAGCAGCCGAGACGGCTCACATGGCTACACCTTC. It codes for CASSRDGSHGYTF.

The chain recombines TRBV19 with TRBJ1-2, with a possible D match to TRBD1 (6 bases). Germline CDR1 reads LNHDA; CDR2 reads SQIVND (reference sequence). This CDR3 comprises 15 residues. V dropped 0 bases and J dropped 3 bases, with 11 bases sitting between them. CDR3 nucleotides: TGTGCCAGTAGTATAGACAGGGGTACGGACTATGGCTACACCTTC. This codes for CASSIDRGTDYGYTF.

The chain recombines TRBV6-2 or TRBV6-3 with TRBJ2-1, with 13 bases fitting TRBD2. CDR3 length: 18 amino acids. Trimming at V came to 2 bases and at J to 3 bases, leaving 7 bases not matched to a gene. Germline V gene lookup returns CDR1 MNHEY and CDR2 SVGEGT. As DNA, the CDR3 is TGTGCCAGCAGTTACCCGGGACTAGCGGGGCCGAGCTACAATGAGCAGTTCTTC. Protein sequence: CASSYPGLAGPSYNEQFF.

The chain combines TRBV10-3 with TRBJ1-5, with TRBD1 matching 10 bases. V trimming: 0 bases; J trimming: 6 bases; junction bases outside the gene matches: 2. The germline V gene has CDR1 ENHRY and CDR2 SYGVKD. This CDR3 is 15 amino acids long. In DNA form, the CDR3 reads TGTGCCATCAGTGAGTCGAGGACAGGGGGTCAGCCCCAGCATTTT. Protein: CAISESRTGGQPQHF.

The chain uses TRBV18 and TRBJ1-1; D gene ambiguous. Germline CDR1 is KGHSH and CDR2 is LQKENI. This CDR3 has 14 residues. The V and J ends lost 6 bases and 1 base respectively, with 12 bases between them. CDR3 region: CASSPNYGNTEAFF. The CDR3, as DNA: TGTGCCAGCTCGCCTAATTATGGGAACACTGAAGCTTTCTTT.

The chain carries TRBV7-9 and TRBJ2-3; unclear D gene. V was clipped by 5 bases and J by 6 bases, with 9 bases between them. CDR1 and CDR2 from the germline V gene are SEHNR and FQNEAQ (reference sequence). This CDR3 comprises 12 residues. The CDR3 region has the DNA TGTGCCAGCAGCCAAATGAGCGATACGCAGTATTTT. This gives the protein CASSQMSDTQYF.

The chain employs TRBV5-1 and TRBJ1-6; TRBD1 is a possible D gene (6 bases). With 6 bases removed from V and 9 bases from J, the gap between germline ends came to 16 bases. Germline-derived CDR1 and CDR2 are SGHRS and YFSETQ. The CDR3 covers 14 residues. The CDR3 loop is CASTRNRDGSPLHF. The CDR3, as DNA: TGCGCCAGCACCCGAAACAGGGATGGTTCACCCCTCCACTTT.

As to this clone: The same CDR3 also results from other DNA sequences found in this sample. CDR3 sequence reads: CASSIRGGNQPQHF. The CDR3 DNA is TGTGCCAGTAGTATCCGGGGAGGAAATCAGCCCCAGCATTTT. This chain joins TRBV19 and TRBJ1-5; D gene ambiguous. Looked up from germline, CDR1 is LNHDA and CDR2 is SQIVND (reference sequence). Trimming left V 3 bases short and J 4 bases short, with 10 bases between. The length of the CDR3 is 14 residues. Variable domain in full (rest from reference TRBV19 and TRBJ1-5): DGGITQSPKYLFRKEGQNVTLSCEQNLNHDAMYWYRQDPGQGLRLIYYSQIVNDFQKGDIAEGYSVSREKKESFPLTVTSAQKNPTAFYLCASSIRGGNQPQHFGDGTRLSIL.

The V gene is TRBV19, the J gene TRBJ1-4, with D hard to call. The germline CDR1 and CDR2 sequences are LNHDA and SQIVND (reference sequence). V was clipped by 7 bases and J by 7 bases, with 19 bases between them. The CDR3 consists of 15 residues. DNA for the CDR3: TGTGCCAGTACCGATCAAGGCTTGAATGGTGAAAAACTGTTTTTT. Translated, it gives CASTDQGLNGEKLFF. The full variable domain, with the rest looked up from reference TRBV19 and TRBJ1-4, is DGGITQSPKYLFRKEGQNVTLSCEQNLNHDAMYWYRQDPGQGLRLIYYSQIVNDFQKGDIAEGYSVSREKKESFPLTVTSAQKNPTAFYLCASTDQGLNGEKLFFGSGTQLSVL.

V is TRBV30 and J is TRBJ1-6, with D perhaps TRBD1 (5 bases). The germline CDR1 and CDR2 sequences are GTSNPN and SVGIG (reference sequence). V lost 1 base, J lost 7 bases, and 5 bases lay in between. The CDR3 runs to 12 residues. Here the CDR3 DNA reads TGTGCCTGGAGTGGGGGGAATTCACCCCTCCACTTT. Encoded protein: CAWSGGNSPLHF.

J is TRBJ1-2 and V is TRBV28, with D unresolved. Germline assignment: CDR1 MDHEN and CDR2 SYDVKM. CDR3 length equals 13 residues. V was pared by 3 bases and J by 6 bases, with 11 bases between. CDR3 sequence reads: CASSFPGNDGYTF. CDR3 nucleotides: TGTGCCAGCAGTTTCCCAGGTAATGATGGCTACACCTTC.

This chain connects TRBV11-3 to TRBJ1-2; TRBD1 is a possible D gene (6 bases). This CDR3 has 17 amino acids. Between the trimmed V and J ends, which lost 4 bases and 0 bases, there was a span of 18 bases. Germline lookup yields CDR1 SGHNT and CDR2 YENEEA. The CDR3 DNA sequence: TGTGCCAGCAGCTCGCGCGGTAGGGGGAATTCTAACTATGGCTACACCTTC. It is translated as CASSSRGRGNSNYGYTF.

The chain combines TRBV28 with TRBJ1-1, with 7 bases aligning to TRBD1. Per the germline V gene, CDR1 is MDHEN and CDR2 is SYDVKM. CDR3 length: 14 amino acids. The V segment lost 7 bases and the J segment 3 bases; nucleotides outside the gene matches: 8. The CDR3 sequence: CASTQNTGDTEAFF. The CDR3 DNA reads TGTGCCAGCACCCAAAACACAGGGGACACTGAAGCTTTCTTT.

The chain employs TRBV13 and TRBJ1-1; maybe TRBD1 (6 bases). Germline assignment: CDR1 PRHDT and CDR2 FYEKMQ (reference sequence). V shed 1 base and J shed 7 bases, with 13 bases lying between them. The CDR3 covers 14 residues. This CDR3 reads CASSLVGQTDEAFF. DNA for the CDR3: TGTGCCAGCAGCTTAGTAGGACAGACCGATGAAGCTTTCTTT. Full variable domain (rest looked up from reference TRBV13 and TRBJ1-1): AAGVIQSPRHLIKEKRETATLKCYPIPRHDTVYWYQQGPGQDPQFLISFYEKMQSDKGSIPDRFSAQQFSDYHSELNMSSLELGDSALYFCASSLVGQTDEAFFGQGTRLTVV.